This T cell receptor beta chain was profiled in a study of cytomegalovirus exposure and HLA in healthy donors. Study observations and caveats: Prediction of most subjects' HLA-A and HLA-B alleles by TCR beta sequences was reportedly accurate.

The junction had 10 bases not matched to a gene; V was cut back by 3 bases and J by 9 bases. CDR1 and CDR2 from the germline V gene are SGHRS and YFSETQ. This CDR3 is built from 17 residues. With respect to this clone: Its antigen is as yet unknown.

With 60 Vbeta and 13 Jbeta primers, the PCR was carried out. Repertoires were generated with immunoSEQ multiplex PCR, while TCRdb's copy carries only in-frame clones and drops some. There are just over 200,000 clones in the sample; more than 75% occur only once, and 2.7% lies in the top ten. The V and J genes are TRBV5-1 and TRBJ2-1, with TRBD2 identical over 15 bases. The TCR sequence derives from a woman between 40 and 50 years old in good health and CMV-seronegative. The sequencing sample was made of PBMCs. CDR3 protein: CASSSGLAGGPDFEQFF. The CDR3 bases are TGCGCCAGCAGCTCCGGACTAGCGGGAGGGCCCGATTTTGAGCAGTTCTTC.